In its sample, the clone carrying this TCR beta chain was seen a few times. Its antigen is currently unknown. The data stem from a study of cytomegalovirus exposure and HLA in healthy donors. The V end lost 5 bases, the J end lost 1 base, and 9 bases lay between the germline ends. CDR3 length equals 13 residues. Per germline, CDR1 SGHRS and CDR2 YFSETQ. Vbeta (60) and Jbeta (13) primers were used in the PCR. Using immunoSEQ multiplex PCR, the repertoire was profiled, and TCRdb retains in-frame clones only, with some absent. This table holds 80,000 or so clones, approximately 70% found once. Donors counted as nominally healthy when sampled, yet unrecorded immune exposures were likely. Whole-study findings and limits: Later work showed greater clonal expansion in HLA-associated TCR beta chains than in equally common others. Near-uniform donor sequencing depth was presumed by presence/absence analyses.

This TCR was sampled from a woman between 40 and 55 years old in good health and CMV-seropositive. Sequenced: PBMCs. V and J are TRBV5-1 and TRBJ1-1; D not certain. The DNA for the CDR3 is TGCGCCAGCAGTATGGGAGAGAACACTGAAGCTTTCTTT. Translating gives CASSMGENTEAFF.